These T cell receptor beta chains were read from a single sample in a study of blood T cell repertoires in COVID-19. TCRdb's copy holds only in-frame clones and misses some; the assay was immunoSEQ multiplex PCR. The sample has more than 200,000 clones, more than 75% seen once. The specimen sequenced was PBMCs or T cells enriched from blood (not recorded which). Every receptor here comes from a man younger than 45 with acute COVID-19. Each CDR3 is given with its conserved first and last residue. A D gene is named only where the DNA matches it firmly. Clone size appears in some rows only: once, few, many, or a class for an expanded clone.

>TRBV19|-|TRBJ2-7|TRBD1
CASSADRGSYEQYF
TGTGCCAGTAGTGCAGACAGGGGATCCTACGAGCAGTACTTC
>TRBV3-1/TRBV3-2|-|TRBJ2-1|-
CASSLWTQGIGFGSYNEQFF
TGTGCCAGCAGCCTTTGGACGCAGGGGATCGGATTTGGCTCCTACAATGAGCAGTTCTTC
>TRBV30|-|TRBJ1-2|-
CAWSVAGRSGYTF
TGTGCCTGGAGTGTGGCCGGTCGGAGTGGCTACACCTTC
>TRBV5-1|once|TRBJ2-5|-
CASSLRGIQETQYF
TGCGCCAGCAGCTTGAGAGGGATTCAAGAGACCCAGTACTTC
>TRBV19|-|TRBJ1-6|-
CASSIGAWPLHF
TGTGCCAGTAGTATAGGGGCATGGCCCCTCCACTTT
>TRBV9|-|TRBJ1-5|TRBD1
CASSTGTGVQPQHF
TGTGCCAGCAGCACCGGGACAGGGGTTCAGCCCCAGCATTTT
>TRBV4-2|-|TRBJ2-1|-
CASSQGVRDTDNEQFF
TGTGCCAGCAGCCAGGGAGTTCGGGACACGGACAATGAGCAGTTCTTC
>TRBV4-2|-|TRBJ1-1|TRBD1
CVSSPPGGEYNTEAFF
TGTGTCAGCAGCCCTCCAGGGGGCGAGTACAACACTGAAGCTTTCTTT
>TRBV20-1|-|TRBJ2-7|TRBD2
CSASNRLAGYEQYF
TGCAGTGCTAGTAATCGACTAGCGGGGTACGAGCAGTACTTC
>TRBV2|-|TRBJ1-3|TRBD1
CASSASTGALSSTIYF
TGTGCCAGCAGTGCTTCGACAGGGGCCCTGTCGAGCACCATATATTTT
>TRBV5-4|-|TRBJ1-2|TRBD1
CASSFGQGASGYTF
TGTGCCAGCAGTTTCGGACAGGGGGCATCGGGCTACACCTTC